This passage covers 2 T cell receptor beta chains from one sample sequenced in a study of tumor-infiltrating lymphocytes in primary liver carcinoma. cDNA specific to TCR beta was made from 450 to 650 ng of total RNA, with a constant-region primer employed for priming. Slightly modified ARM-PCR, run as three nested multiplex PCR rounds, produced the TCR beta libraries. With TRBV1-TRBV30 forward primers and a C-beta reverse primer, the first two PCR rounds were run for about 10 cycles each. TCRdb re-called the multiplex PCR reads with MiXCR, one entry per CDR3 protein. The sample holds 310,000 or so distinct CDR3 sequences, almost 65% seen once. Unsorted whole blood yielded blood RNA, and germline DNA was extracted as well. The specimen was peripheral blood. The receptors here all came from a man in his forties or fifties with primary liver carcinoma and hepatitis B virus infection.

A remark on this clonotype: One end of the junction varies from germline; a read error may be responsible. The chain links TRBV4-3 to TRBJ2-3; D is possibly TRBD2 (5 bases). Germline V gene data show CDR1 as LGHNA and CDR2 as YSLEER. This CDR3 spans 16 amino acids. CDR3: CASSQVGEGVGDMQYF. CDR3 nucleotide sequence: TGCGCCAGCAGCCAAGTTGGAGAGGGAGTAGGAGATATGCAGTATTTT.

This clonotype has a handful of counts. A junction boundary mismatches the germline segment, possibly from a read error. The rearrangement uses TRBV11-2 and TRBJ2-7; 7 positions agree with TRBD1. Per germline, CDR1 SGHAT and CDR2 FQNNGV. The CDR3 is 17 residues long. CDR3 protein: CAGSLSRPQAGGYEQYF. The CDR3 DNA is TGTGCCGGCAGCCTAAGTCGGCCCCAGGCAGGGGGCTACGAGCAGTACTTC.